This TCR beta chain is drawn from a study of T-cell reconstitution after alpha-beta-depleted transplantation in children (dated by TCRdb to the mid-2010s). A note on the overall study: T-cell immune reconstitution after TCRalphabeta/CD19-depleted allogeneic hematopoietic cell transplantation in children was quantitatively tracked in the study by means of TCR repertoire profiling. General conclusions and limits of the study: Over subsequent months, a decline in hyperexpanded clone frequencies was noted, and after one year, T-cell counts and TCRbeta diversity were mostly ascribed to newly produced T cells. In some patients, high TCRbeta diversity at day 60 was attributed to recipient T cells and intrathymic progenitors that had survived conditioning. The apparently early alphabetaT-cell count recovery about two months after transplant was reportedly dependent on only several hundred rapidly expanded clones derived from non-depleted graft cells.

Ten or more counts support this clonotype. Its antigen remains unidentified. The input lacks base qualities; no much larger clone sits a single base away. The germline V gene specifies MDHEN as CDR1 and SYDVKM as CDR2. CDR3 length: 16 amino acids, cysteine to phenylalanine. The entry retains the CDR3 DNA only, 48 bases that are in frame from base 1. Between the V and J ends, shortened by 4 bases and 2 bases respectively, the junction contains 16 bases. Read against the paper, the sample's treatment or condition label means: allogeneic hematopoietic cell transplantation with graft depleted of TCRalphabeta T cells and CD19 B cells. Transplant recipients were children who received TCRalphabeta/CD19-depleted allogeneic hematopoietic cell grafts. The receptor library was made with PCR. Sequenced using an Illumina HiSeq 2500. Molecular barcoding was employed in the preparation of TCR libraries, with unique molecular identifiers being used to normalize TCRbeta repertoire quantification. TCRdb itself trimmed the public reads at Q25 with fastp, ran MiXCR and retained productive beta chains. Here each entry gathers all rows of one CDR3 protein and keeps the most common genes and DNA. The sample table shows some 180,000 distinct CDR3 sequences, and approximately 7% are seen once. More than 5.5% of the sample is taken by the ten largest.

The V gene is TRBV28 and the J gene is TRBJ2-3, and the D gene may be TRBD2, 6 bases matching. The sequence was obtained from a boy aged 2 to 10 with acute lymphoblastic leukemia, due to receive a stem cell transplant. Sequenced material: PBMCs, taken before TCRalphabeta/CD19-depleted stem cell transplant. The CDR3 region reads CASSSPLAPDTDTQYF. The DNA is as follows: TGTGCCAGCAGTTCCCCACTAGCCCCGGACACAGATACGCAGTATTTT. The reference TRBV28 and TRBJ2-3 proteins fill in what lies around the CDR3, so the full variable domain reads DVKVTQSSRYLVKRTGEKVFLECVQDMDHENMFWYRQDPGLGLRLIYFSYDVKMKEKGDIPEGYSVSREKKERFSLILESASTNQTSMYLCASSSPLAPDTDTQYFGPGTRLTVL.